The entry below gives a single T cell receptor (beta chain) sequence along with its context. Its antigen remains unidentified. This specimen belongs to a study of blood T cells in healthy people across ages. Broader study findings: The study found TCR beta diversity correlated strongly with naive T cell percentage. Relative to aged donors, long-lived donors carried more naive CD4+ cells and displayed higher diversity. Per million T cells, TCR beta diversity dropped about linearly as age rose. Nothing was known about donor CMV status, and this possibly confounded expanded clonotype changes.

Alongside a J-beta primer mix, a sample-barcoded 5' primer served in a second PCR lasting about 7 to 12 cycles. TCRdb redid the calling of the 5' RACE reads with MiXCR, one entry per CDR3 protein. Among roughly 1,500,000 distinct CDR3 sequences listed, approximately 42% were seen once. Sample: blood. The source of this sequence is a woman aged 18-29 years in good health.

CDR3 loop: CASSPVFTGGSEKLFF. CDR3 in DNA: TGCGCCAGCAGCCCGGTCTTTACAGGGGGCAGTGAAAAACTGTTTTTT. This chain joins TRBV5-1 and TRBJ1-4; 9 bases agree with TRBD1. Trimming cost V 4 bases and J 7 bases; bases outside gene matches: 11. The germline gives CDR1 SGHRS, CDR2 YFSETQ. The length of the CDR3 is 16 residues.